These 18 T cell receptor beta chains were all obtained from the same sample, sequenced in a study of breast tumors, draining lymph nodes, adjacent tissues (dated by TCRdb to the mid-2010s). Receptor amplification or capture employed multiplex PCR. TCRdb records Illumina HiSeq 2000 as the sequencer. Through fastp at Q25 and MiXCR, TCRdb rebuilt clones from the public reads, retaining in-frame beta chains. Each entry merges the rows of one CDR3 protein and shows their most common DNA and genes. The sample profile shows 290,000 or so distinct CDR3 sequences; 30% of them were found once. The leading ten clones occupy 1.1% of the sample. Lymph node samples came from the axillary draining lymph nodes of breast cancer patients. What was sequenced was axillary lymph node tissue. The receptors shown here come from a female donor with breast cancer. Some clones in this sample may be carry-over from other donors' samples.

V and J are TRBV13 and TRBJ2-3, with 7 nucleotides matching TRBD2. CDR3 length: 15 amino acids. Trimming took 0 bases from V and 11 from J; bases not matched to a gene: 11. Germline CDR1 PRHDT, CDR2 FYEKMQ (reference sequence). The CDR3 sequence is CASSLGRGYKNEQYF. CDR3 bases: TGTGCCAGCAGCTTAGGGCGGGGGTACAAGAATGAGCAGTATTTT.

This clonotype was seen at least ten times. The rearrangement joins TRBV2 to TRBJ2-6, with TRBD2 as a possible D gene (5 bases). There are 15 residues in the CDR3. The germline V gene has CDR1 SNHLY and CDR2 FYNNEI. Trimming took off 2 bases at V and 0 bases at J, with 5 bases between the two ends. The CDR3 nucleotides are TGTGCCAGCAGTGAAAGCGGCTCTGGGGCCAACGTCCTGACTTTC. Protein product: CASSESGSGANVLTF.

This clonotype has a count of ten or more. This chain links TRBV25-1 with TRBJ1-2; 9 nucleotides agree with TRBD1. CDR1 and CDR2 (germline): MGHDK, SYGVNS. The ends lost 3 bases at V and 5 bases at J; junction bases unmatched: 7. This CDR3 spans 15 amino acids. The CDR3 bases are TGTGCCAGCAGTGAGGGGGGGACAGGGCTTTATGGCTACACCTTC. Encoded protein: CASSEGGTGLYGYTF.

A note on this clonotype: A single base separates this from a much larger clone, so it may be a read error. The final CDR3 position lacks the conserved phenylalanine or tryptophan, pointing to a likely read error. The chain combines TRBV19 with TRBJ2-3, with D unresolved. Germline V lookup: CDR1 LNHDA, CDR2 SQIVND (reference sequence). Trimming stripped 7 bases from V and 1 base from J, with 9 bases between. CDR3 length equals 13 residues. CDR3 loop: CASIMTGTDTQYL. The DNA for the CDR3 is TGTGCCAGTATCATGACCGGCACAGATACGCAGTATCTT.

The chain employs TRBV6-1 and TRBJ1-5; TRBD1 might be the D (6 bases). V dropped 6 bases and J dropped 6 bases, with 15 bases sitting between them. The germline gives CDR1 MNHNS, CDR2 SASEGT. The CDR3 loop spans 14 amino acids. The CDR3 bases are TGTGCCAGCAGAAGTACAGGGACTTCTCAGCCCCAGCATTTT. This codes for CASRSTGTSQPQHF.

This clonotype was seen repeatedly, ten times or more. V and J are TRBV15 and TRBJ2-1; a possible D gene is TRBD1 (5 bases). This CDR3 spans 12 amino acids. Germline V gives CDR1 LNHNV, CDR2 YYDKDF (reference sequence). The ends were cut back, 1 base at V and 11 bases at J, with 9 bases in the middle. CDR3 sequence (DNA): TGTGCCACCAGCAGAGCTCAGGGTCAGCAGTTCTTC. Translated, it gives CATSRAQGQQFF.

In its sample, this clonotype was seen many times. The J gene is TRBJ2-5, the V gene TRBV24-1; D unclear. Trimming stripped 3 bases from V and 5 bases from J, with 6 bases between. The CDR3 extends over 12 amino acids. CDR1 KGHDR and CDR2 SFDVKD come from the germline V gene. This chain's CDR3 is CATSDNVETQYF. The CDR3 nucleotides read TGTGCCACCAGTGATAATGTGGAGACCCAGTACTTC.

A remark on this clonotype: One end of the junction fails to match germline, which may point to a read error. The gene calls are TRBV3-1 and TRBJ1-2; tentatively, D is TRBD1 (5 bases). Germline CDR1 and CDR2: LGHDT and YNNKEL (reference sequence). CDR3 size: 13 residues. CDR3 sequence: CAGSQGTSYGYTF. In DNA, the CDR3 is TGCGCCGGCAGCCAAGGGACGTCGTATGGCTACACCTTC.

The sample holds many counts of this clonotype. The J gene is TRBJ1-4, the V gene TRBV20-1; 7 bases map to TRBD1. The CDR3 sequence is 15 residues long. Germline V lookup: CDR1 DFQATT, CDR2 SNEGSKA (reference sequence). V shed 6 bases, J shed 3 bases, and the junction held 10 bases outside the gene matches. In nucleotides, the CDR3 is TGCAGTGCCATGACAGGGTCTTTAGCTAATGAAAAACTGTTTTTT. It is translated as CSAMTGSLANEKLFF.

This clonotype showed up just once. This may be a read error, as it is one base from a much larger clone. The chain employs TRBV6-1 and TRBJ1-2; D call uncertain. CDR3 length: 15 residues. The germline V gene encodes CDR1 MNHNS and CDR2 SASEGT. The CDR3 DNA is TGTGCCGGCAGTGAATCGACGGGAGAGAACTATGGCTACACCTTC. Translated: CAGSESTGENYGYTF.

Turning to this clonotype: This clone may be a read error of a much larger clone one base away. This CDR3 is CSASRGLAGTYEQFF. The CDR3 DNA reads as TGCAGTGCTAGTCGGGGACTAGCGGGAACGTATGAGCAGTTCTTC. The chain couples TRBV20-1 to TRBJ2-1; TRBD2 matches 13 bases. The length of the CDR3 is 15 residues. The V and J ends lost 3 bases and 8 bases, in that order; junction bases with no gene match: 7. Germline-derived CDR1 and CDR2 are DFQATT and SNEGSKA (reference sequence).

The table lists this clonotype with many counts. The chain uses TRBV29-1 and TRBJ2-7; D is unresolved. The V gene lost 7 bases and the J gene lost 5 bases, with 9 bases spanning the gap. This CDR3 has 10 residues. Germline loops: CDR1 SQVTM, CDR2 ANQGSEA. The CDR3 protein is CSAKNHEQYF. The CDR3 nucleotides read TGCAGCGCTAAAAACCACGAGCAGTACTTC.

This clonotype has at least ten counts. This chain uses TRBV19 with TRBJ1-4; no reliable D call. Germline V lookup: CDR1 LNHDA, CDR2 SQIVND (reference sequence). The V end lost 3 bases, the J end lost 0 bases, and 8 bases lay between the germline ends. CDR3 length: 15 residues. The CDR3 sequence: CASSIVRSTNEKLFF. The CDR3 region has the DNA TGTGCCAGTAGTATTGTTCGATCAACTAATGAAAAACTGTTTTTT.

This clonotype was observed many times. The chain couples TRBV19 to TRBJ2-7; no clear D gene. Trimming took 5 bases from V and 4 from J, leaving 18 bases between them. In germline, CDR1 is LNHDA, CDR2 SQIVND (reference sequence). The CDR3 contains 15 residues. CDR3: CASSPNLGRPYEQYF. In DNA, the CDR3 is TGTGCCAGTAGTCCCAATCTAGGACGACCTTACGAGCAGTACTTC.

At least ten counts were recorded for this clonotype. This chain uses TRBV5-5 with TRBJ2-3, with unresolved D. V shed 4 bases and J shed 5 bases, with 11 bases lying between them. Germline V gene sequence: CDR1 SGHKS, CDR2 YYEKEE (reference sequence). This CDR3 spans 13 amino acids. Written as DNA, the CDR3 is TGTGCCAGCAGCCTGGCACCGGGAGATACGCAGTATTTT. This codes for CASSLAPGDTQYF.

This clonotype was recorded many times. This sequence joins TRBV20-1 and TRBJ1-5, with D unresolved. The CDR3 is made up of 15 amino acids. Germline CDR1 and CDR2: DFQATT and SNEGSKA (reference sequence). The V end was cut by 4 bases, the J end by 2 bases, with 15 bases between. The CDR3: CSANKGLGGNQPQHF. CDR3 nucleotides: TGCAGTGCTAACAAAGGTCTTGGGGGCAATCAGCCCCAGCATTTT.

This clonotype came up many times. This chain joins TRBV6-6 and TRBJ1-2; D perhaps matches TRBD1 (5 bases). V was clipped by 8 bases and J by 2 bases, with 18 bases between them. The CDR3 sequence is 15 residues long. Germline loops: CDR1 MNHNY, CDR2 SVGAGI (reference sequence). The CDR3 nucleotides are TGTGCCAGCGGGGGTGGACCGGGAGGAAACTATGGCTACACCTTC. Amino acids: CASGGGPGGNYGYTF.

The chain combines TRBV28 with TRBJ1-5; D uncertain. V lost 4 bases, J lost 11 bases, and 12 bases lay in between. CDR3 length: 12 amino acids. Germline loops: CDR1 MDHEN, CDR2 SYDVKM. CDR3 nucleotide sequence: TGTGCCAGCAGTTCAAGGATCTTGGCCCAGCATTTT. This gives the protein CASSSRILAQHF.